This T cell receptor beta chain appears in the sequencing data of a study of the immune and genomic landscape of osteosarcoma (dated by TCRdb to the early 2020s). Study-wide context: The overall cohort was composed of about 50 pediatric and adult patients with high-grade osteosarcoma, and a median age at diagnosis of approximately 25 years (range roughly 5-90) was recorded. Each of a few patients provided a couple of samples from the same tumor site. To characterize the osteosarcoma immunogenomic landscape, TCR sequencing results were integrated with transcriptome, protein array and immunostaining data. The cohort was enriched for poor-risk disease, as unfavorable pathologic response to standard therapy was shown in around 73% of the cohort and more than 65% of the cohort were deceased. In the overall cohort, under 65% of patients were male, and localized disease at diagnosis was presented by about four fifths of patients. Osteosarcoma specimens were profiled with whole genome, RNA and T-cell receptor sequencing plus immunohistochemistry and reverse phase protein arrays so that immunogenic potential could be defined. The goal of the study was to explain why immune checkpoint inhibitors have shown limited clinical activity in osteosarcoma.

The tumors sampled were post-treatment primary, local recurrence and metastasis specimens taken from patients with a poor prognosis. TCR beta chain CDR3 regions were immunosequenced using the ImmunoSEQ Assay (Adaptive Biotechnologies). On the study's bioinformatics: The ImmunoSEQ Analyzer platform was used to export TCRB rearrangements, read counts, read proportions and gene usage. T-cell clonality was calculated from productive rearrangements as 1 minus Pielou's evenness. In the clonal space homeostasis analysis, clonotypes were binned as rare, small, medium, large or hyperexpanded (0.01 to 1 of the repertoire). TCR productive clonality was compared across immune clusters C1, C2 and C3 using the Wilcoxon rank sum test. Held by TCRdb, this immuneACCESS table contains in-frame sequences only and omits some clones. Under half of the omission traces to an unresolved V gene where checked; the cause of the rest is unknown. That table gives V, J and clone size, and the DNA gave D and trimming. The sample table contains about 140 clones; only one count was recorded for over 60% of them. The top ten clones comprise about 22% of the sample.

Study-level results and caveats: In five cases, a single hyperexpanded clone dominated the repertoire, and each of these five cases had fewer than 100 T-cell clonotypes. Overall, productive TCR clonality was low, with a mean of 0.09 and a maximum of 0.3, which suggests limited clonal expansion of T cells. Along with the frozen tumor specimens, matched blood was collected from just two patients. Although TCR productive clonality was higher in the immune-hot C3 cluster than in the cold C1 cluster, TCR productive clonality was still low overall. The clonality benchmarks were taken from external normal skin and healthy peripheral blood data instead of from matched normal tissue. Sample size was not determined by any statistical method, because osteosarcoma is rare and every possible sample was collected.

By share, this clone ranks as hyperexpanded (1% or more). The antigen it recognizes is unknown. One base away there is no much larger clone; base qualities are not given. Sequenced: primary tumor tissue from the femur. Per the publication, the cell subset or site label means: resected primary osteosarcoma tumor. The clonotype originates from a man between 18 and 35 years old with osteosarcoma. The age is the age at diagnosis.

The CDR3 reads as follows: CASQSYLENTGELFF. In nucleotide form, the sequence is TGTGCCTCCCAGTCCTACTTAGAGAACACCGGGGAGCTGTTTTTT. This receptor chain uses TRBV11-3 and TRBJ2-2; the D gene is not confidently resolved. Sequences SGHNT (CDR1) and YENEEA (CDR2) are obtained from the germline V gene. Reading from cysteine to phenylalanine, the CDR3 counts 15 amino acids. Only the CDR3 part of the read is kept: 45 bases, read in frame from the first base. V is shortened by 11 bases, J by 1 base, and the region joining them spans 17 bases.